This record covers a single T cell receptor beta chain. The data derive from a study of blood T cell repertoires in COVID-19. Across the whole study: The origin of the acute and convalescent COVID-19 samples was the United States, Italy and Spain. T cells, B-cell-depleted T cells, or PBMCs supplied cDNA or gDNA.

Original data processing: Estimation of nucleated cell counts relied on the amplification of reference gene primers. Clones were read by immunoSEQ multiplex PCR, and TCRdb kept only the in-frame ones, dropping some. V, J and clone size derive from that table, while D and trimming were established from the DNA sequence. The table shows tens of thousands of clones, with around 74% occurring only once. The receptor was isolated from a woman of 80 years or more with active or convalescent COVID-19. Sequencing input: peripheral blood.

The CDR3, as DNA: TGCAGCGTTTTGGTATCGGTAGAGACCCAGTACTTC. Its translation is CSVLVSVETQYF. The V and J genes are TRBV29-1 and TRBJ2-5; no reliable D call. The germline gives CDR1 SQVTM, CDR2 ANQGSEA. There are 12 residues in the CDR3. The V end was cut by 5 bases, the J end by 4 bases, with 11 bases between.